Below, 29 T cell receptor beta chains from the same sample are listed, as sequenced in a study of T-cell reconstitution after alpha-beta-depleted transplantation in children. A library of TCRbeta sequences, prepared with unique molecular identifiers, was generated. Each CDR3 protein gets one entry after TCRdb re-called the PCR reads with MiXCR. Altogether 200,000 or so distinct CDR3 sequences are present, 5.5% to 7% being singletons, with the ten largest covering around 4.4%. Sequencing was performed on PBMCs, taken before TCRalphabeta/CD19-depleted stem cell transplant. The receptors come from a girl less than two years old with combined immunodeficiency, due to receive a stem cell transplant.

This clonotype appeared many times. The chain is built from TRBV28 and TRBJ2-1, with 9 bases aligning to TRBD2. The CDR3 contains 15 residues. The germline gives CDR1 MDHEN, CDR2 SYDVKM. V trimming: 3 bases; J trimming: 9 bases; junction bases outside the gene matches: 9. The CDR3 protein is CASSFYSGRWGEQFF. CDR3 coding DNA: TGTGCCAGCAGTTTTTACAGCGGGAGGTGGGGTGAGCAGTTCTTC. Combining the CDR3 with reference TRBV28 and TRBJ2-1 gives the whole variable domain DVKVTQSSRYLVKRTGEKVFLECVQDMDHENMFWYRQDPGLGLRLIYFSYDVKMKEKGDIPEGYSVSREKKERFSLILESASTNQTSMYLCASSFYSGRWGEQFFGPGTRLTVL.

This clonotype was counted ten times or more. The chain employs TRBV3-1 and TRBJ2-3, with 9 positions matching TRBD2. V lost 4 bases, J lost 0 bases, and 8 bases stayed unmatched. Germline V lookup: CDR1 LGHDT, CDR2 YNNKEL (reference sequence). This CDR3 spans 17 amino acids. The DNA for the CDR3 is TGTGCCAGCAGCCCCGTAGCGGGAGTCCTTAGCACAGATACGCAGTATTTT. It translates to CASSPVAGVLSTDTQYF.

The V and J genes are TRBV19 and TRBJ2-1; 12 nucleotides match TRBD2. Unmatched junction bases numbered 8, after V lost 7 bases and J lost 4 bases. The CDR3 consists of 16 residues. Germline V gives CDR1 LNHDA, CDR2 SQIVND (reference sequence). The CDR3, as DNA: TGTGCCAGTACCCTAGCGGGAGGGCTAAGGTACAATGAGCAGTTCTTC. Translation: CASTLAGGLRYNEQFF.

This clonotype appeared many times. The chain joins TRBV9 to TRBJ2-5, with 9 bases identical to TRBD1. The V and J ends lost 7 bases and 3 bases, in that order; junction bases with no gene match: 13. Germline-derived CDR1 and CDR2 are SGDLS and YYNGEE. The CDR3 loop spans 16 amino acids. The CDR3 spells CASYPTAGTGKETQYF. Written as DNA, the CDR3 is TGTGCCAGCTATCCCACTGCCGGGACAGGGAAAGAGACCCAGTACTTC.

This clonotype showed up just a few times. The V and J genes are TRBV9 and TRBJ1-6; D ambiguous. With 0 bases removed from V and 4 bases from J, the gap between germline ends came to 14 bases. Germline assignment: CDR1 SGDLS and CDR2 YYNGEE. The CDR3 covers 17 residues. The CDR3 loop is CASSVEVNGGYNSPLHF. As DNA, the CDR3 is TGTGCCAGCAGCGTAGAGGTAAACGGCGGGTATAATTCACCCCTCCACTTT.

This clonotype has ten or more counts. The gene calls are TRBV28 and TRBJ2-1; TRBD2 aligns across 13 bases. Germline CDR1 and CDR2: MDHEN and SYDVKM. V lost 8 bases, J lost 3 bases, and 7 bases stayed unmatched. The CDR3 length is 16 residues. This CDR3 is CASRDWTSGSYNEQFF. The CDR3, as DNA: TGTGCCAGCCGGGATTGGACTAGCGGGAGCTACAATGAGCAGTTCTTC. The full variable domain, in which reference TRBV28 and TRBJ2-1 provide the parts outside the CDR3, is DVKVTQSSRYLVKRTGEKVFLECVQDMDHENMFWYRQDPGLGLRLIYFSYDVKMKEKGDIPEGYSVSREKKERFSLILESASTNQTSMYLCASRDWTSGSYNEQFFGPGTRLTVL.

Comment on this clonotype: Its ends do not fully match the called genes, so a read error is possible. This sequence joins TRBV5-1 and TRBJ1-1; 8 bases map to TRBD1. The germline gives CDR1 SGHRS, CDR2 YFSETQ. This CDR3 is built from 14 residues. The CDR3 bases are TGCTCCAGCAGCTTGCAGACAGGGGTCACTGAAGCTTTCTTT. Translating it yields CSSSLQTGVTEAFF.

This clonotype has a count of ten or more. The chain has TRBV28 and TRBJ2-3; 8 bases are a match to TRBD1. Germline CDR1 and CDR2: MDHEN and SYDVKM. The J segment lost 1 base and the V segment lost 6 bases, leaving 6 bases of the junction unmatched. This CDR3 region has 15 residues. This CDR3 reads CASRTTTGGTDTQYF. CDR3 nucleotides: TGTGCCAGCAGAACCACGACAGGGGGCACAGATACGCAGTATTTT.

This clonotype has a handful of counts. This chain links TRBV20-1 with TRBJ2-1; the D call may be TRBD1 or TRBD2 (5 bases each). Trimming cost V 5 bases and J 4 bases, with 21 bases left between them. Germline V gene sequence: CDR1 DFQATT, CDR2 SNEGSKA (reference sequence). CDR3 length equals 16 residues. CDR3 nucleotides: TGCAGTGCTTCATCCGAGGGACGGAGTACTTACAATGAGCAGTTCTTC. Translating gives CSASSEGRSTYNEQFF.

This clonotype was counted many times. The V and J genes are TRBV5-5 and TRBJ1-5; D is undetermined. The length of the CDR3 is 15 residues. Looked up from germline, CDR1 is SGHKS and CDR2 is YYEKEE (reference sequence). V was clipped by 3 bases and J by 5 bases, with 15 bases between them. The CDR3: CASSSGRTEYQPQHF. CDR3 in DNA: TGTGCCAGCAGCTCAGGACGGACTGAATATCAGCCCCAGCATTTT.

This clonotype was recorded many times. The chain couples TRBV4-1 to TRBJ2-1, with 13 positions matching TRBD2. In germline, CDR1 is MGHRA, CDR2 YSYEKL. The V and J ends lost 3 bases and 4 bases, in that order; junction bases with no gene match: 6. The CDR3 has 17 residues. CDR3 sequence: CASSQTGTSGIYNEQFF. CDR3 sequence (DNA): TGCGCCAGCAGCCAGACAGGGACTAGCGGGATTTACAATGAGCAGTTCTTC.

This clonotype was detected only a few times. The CDR3: CASSAPDRPYEQYF. CDR3 in DNA: TGTGCCAGCAGCGCCCCGGACAGACCCTACGAGCAGTACTTC. The chain combines TRBV7-6 with TRBJ2-7; D is possibly TRBD1 (6 bases). V lost 5 bases, J lost 2 bases, and 13 bases lay in between. CDR1 is SGHVS and CDR2 is FNYEAQ in the germline V gene. The CDR3 runs to 14 residues.

This clonotype was counted ten times or more. V gene TRBV6-5 combines with J gene TRBJ2-1; the D is unclear. The CDR3 runs to 16 residues. The ends were cut back, 2 bases at V and 12 bases at J, with 23 bases in the middle. Looked up from germline, CDR1 is MNHEY and CDR2 is SVGAGI. The CDR3: CASSYDRPPSAATQFF. CDR3 coding DNA: TGTGCCAGCAGTTACGATCGACCTCCATCGGCCGCAACGCAGTTCTTC.

This clonotype was counted at least ten times. V gene TRBV12-3 or TRBV12-4 combines with J gene TRBJ2-1; D call uncertain. The CDR3 runs to 12 residues. Trimming cost V 1 base and J 9 bases, with 7 bases left between them. The CDR3 here is CASSLGFVEQFF. In DNA form, the CDR3 reads TGTGCCAGCAGTTTAGGTTTTGTTGAGCAGTTCTTC.

This clonotype was counted at least ten times. The rearrangement joins TRBV9 to TRBJ2-3; no reliable D call. Deletions cut 0 bases from V and 4 bases from J, with 3 bases between. The CDR3 spans 12 residues. From germline, CDR1 is SGDLS and CDR2 YYNGEE. The CDR3 DNA reads TGTGCCAGCAGCGTAGGTCCAGATACGCAGTATTTT. Translated: CASSVGPDTQYF.

This clonotype was found many times. V and J are TRBV9 and TRBJ2-1; tentative D call: TRBD2 (5 bases). The length of the CDR3 is 12 residues. Germline assignment: CDR1 SGDLS and CDR2 YYNGEE. V lost 2 bases, J lost 8 bases, and 8 bases lay in between. The CDR3 DNA sequence: TGTGCCAGCAGCGTCGGGGTATATGAGCAGTTCTTC. This sequence encodes CASSVGVYEQFF. The full variable domain, with the rest looked up from reference TRBV9 and TRBJ2-1, is DSGVTQTPKHLITATGQRVTLRCSPRSGDLSVYWYQQSLDQGLQFLIQYYNGEERAKGNILERFSAQQFPDLHSELNLSSLELGDSALYFCASSVGVYEQFFGPGTRLTVL.

This clonotype showed up many times. V is TRBV19 and J is TRBJ2-3; 9 nucleotides line up with TRBD2. The CDR3 extends over 19 amino acids. V was pared by 6 bases and J by 0 bases, with 16 bases of the junction left unmatched. Germline V gene data show CDR1 as LNHDA and CDR2 as SQIVND (reference sequence). DNA for the CDR3: TGTGCCAGTAGCTTCCCTTCCGGGACTAGCCGTCCTAGCACAGATACGCAGTATTTT. Translated: CASSFPSGTSRPSTDTQYF.

The table lists this clonotype with many counts. The chain has TRBV4-1 and TRBJ2-7; D unresolved. With 1 base removed from V and 6 bases from J, the gap between germline ends came to 22 bases. Per the germline V gene, CDR1 is MGHRA and CDR2 is YSYEKL. The CDR3 sequence is 17 residues long. In DNA, the CDR3 is TGCGCCAGCAGCCAAGCATCGGGCGAGGAGAGCCCGCTCGAGCAGTACTTC. Translated, it gives CASSQASGEESPLEQYF.

This clonotype was detected many times. The chain is built from TRBV12-3 or TRBV12-4 and TRBJ2-5, with D perhaps matching TRBD2 (5 bases). Trimming took 4 bases from V and 3 from J, leaving 12 bases between them. The CDR3 spans 14 residues. The CDR3 region has the DNA TGTGCCAGCAGTTCCGACTATCAAAAAGAGACCCAGTACTTC. Its protein product is CASSSDYQKETQYF.

This clonotype was observed many times. The V and J genes are TRBV29-1 and TRBJ2-3, with 8 bases matching TRBD2. This CDR3 has 13 residues. V shed 5 bases and J 2 bases; nucleotides not matched to a gene: 3. The germline CDR1 and CDR2 sequences are SQVTM and ANQGSEA. The CDR3 DNA follows: TGCAGCGTTACCGGGGGGGACACAGATACGCAGTATTTT. Translation: CSVTGGDTDTQYF.

This clonotype was counted at least ten times. The chain carries TRBV2 and TRBJ2-2; tentative D call: TRBD2 (5 bases). Germline values: CDR1 SNHLY, CDR2 FYNNEI. The CDR3 sequence is 13 residues long. V was shortened by 8 bases and J by 1 base, with 8 bases between the two germline ends. The CDR3: CASDYLNTGELFF. The CDR3 region has the DNA TGTGCCAGCGACTACCTGAACACCGGGGAGCTGTTTTTT.

The sample holds many counts of this clonotype. The rearrangement joins TRBV29-1 to TRBJ2-1; the D is unclear. CDR1 SQVTM and CDR2 ANQGSEA come from the germline V gene. V shed 4 bases and J shed 7 bases, with 8 bases lying between them. The CDR3 sequence is 11 residues long. CDR3 sequence (DNA): TGCAGCGTTGTGTTAAGGAATGAGCAGTTCTTC. Translation gives CSVVLRNEQFF.

This clonotype was seen repeatedly, ten times or more. CDR3 in amino acids: CSARDWSYNEQFF. The CDR3 DNA is TGCAGTGCTAGAGATTGGTCTTACAATGAGCAGTTCTTC. The rearrangement uses TRBV20-1 and TRBJ2-1; D is unclear. Germline V gives CDR1 DFQATT, CDR2 SNEGSKA (reference sequence). This CDR3 has 13 residues. V was shortened by 0 bases and J by 4 bases, with 7 bases between the two germline ends.

This clonotype has ten or more counts. V and J are TRBV4-3 and TRBJ2-7; 8 positions agree with TRBD2. The CDR3 spans 14 residues. The V and J ends lost 4 bases and 2 bases, in that order; junction bases with no gene match: 4. CDR1 is LGHNA and CDR2 is YSLEER in the germline V gene. The CDR3 loop is CASSPGGGPYEQYF. CDR3 in DNA: TGCGCCAGCAGCCCCGGGGGGGGACCCTACGAGCAGTACTTC.

This clonotype came up many times. The chain recombines TRBV6-2 or TRBV6-3 with TRBJ2-2, with 8 bases fitting TRBD1. Germline trimming cut 0 bases from V and 4 bases from J; bases unmatched to any gene: 7. Germline V gene sequence: CDR1 MNHEY, CDR2 SVGEGT. There are 17 residues in the CDR3. CDR3 in amino acids: CASSYSPLTGVTGELFF. Written as DNA, the CDR3 is TGTGCCAGCAGTTACTCGCCCCTGACAGGGGTCACCGGGGAGCTGTTTTTT.

This clonotype was observed at least ten times. The chain couples TRBV5-1 to TRBJ2-2, with TRBD1 matching over 8 bases. The CDR3 covers 15 residues. Trimming removed 4 bases from V and 3 bases from J; junction bases left unmatched: 5. Germline CDR1 SGHRS, CDR2 YFSETQ. Here the CDR3 reads CASSGGTGDTGELFF. The DNA of the CDR3 is TGCGCCAGCAGCGGCGGGACAGGTGACACCGGGGAGCTGTTTTTT.

The sample holds many counts of this clonotype. The chain is built from TRBV12-3 or TRBV12-4 and TRBJ2-7, with D possibly being TRBD2 (7 bases). Trimming removed 3 bases from V and 3 bases from J, with 15 bases in between. The CDR3 sequence is 15 residues long. The CDR3 sequence is CASSLGGGLNYEQYF. The CDR3 DNA reads TGTGCCAGCAGTTTGGGCGGGGGCTTAAACTACGAGCAGTACTTC.

The table lists this clonotype with a few counts. The V gene is TRBV6-2 or TRBV6-3, the J gene TRBJ2-1, with D perhaps matching TRBD2 (5 bases). The germline V gene encodes CDR1 MNHEY and CDR2 SVGEGT. Trimming pared 0 bases from V and 0 bases from J, leaving 24 bases between. This CDR3 is 21 amino acids long. CDR3 sequence reads: CASSYSGLPYRGRSSYNEQFF. CDR3 nucleotides: TGTGCCAGCAGTTACTCGGGCCTTCCGTACCGGGGTAGAAGCTCCTACAATGAGCAGTTCTTC.

This clonotype was seen at least ten times. The chain couples TRBV27 to TRBJ2-7; 8 bases agree with TRBD1. Germline CDR1 is MNHEY and CDR2 is SMNVEV (reference sequence). Trimming removed 4 bases from V and 3 bases from J; junction bases left unmatched: 5. CDR3 length: 14 amino acids. The CDR3 DNA follows: TGTGCCAGCAGTTGGACAGGGACGAACTACGAGCAGTACTTC. Amino acids: CASSWTGTNYEQYF.